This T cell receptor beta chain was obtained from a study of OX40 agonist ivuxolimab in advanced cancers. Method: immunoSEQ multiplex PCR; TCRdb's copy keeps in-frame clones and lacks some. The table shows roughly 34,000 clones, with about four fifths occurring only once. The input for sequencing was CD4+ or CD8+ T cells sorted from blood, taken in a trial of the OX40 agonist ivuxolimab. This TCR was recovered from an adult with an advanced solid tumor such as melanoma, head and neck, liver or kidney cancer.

The DNA of the CDR3 is TGTGCCAGCAGCTTAGACCCGCCCTCTGGGCAGCCCCTTGGCTATGGCTACACCTTC. It encodes CASSLDPPSGQPLGYGYTF. This chain links TRBV7-6 with TRBJ1-2; no firm D call. In germline, CDR1 is SGHVS, CDR2 FNYEAQ. The CDR3 contains 19 residues. The V end lost 1 base, the J end lost 4 bases, and 25 bases lay between the germline ends. Full variable domain (outside the CDR3, taken from reference TRBV7-6 and TRBJ1-2): GAGVSQSPRYKVTKRGQDVALRCDPISGHVSLYWYRQALGQGPEFLTYFNYEAQQDKSGLPNDRFSAERPEGSISTLTIQRTEQRDSAMYRCASSLDPPSGQPLGYGYTFGSGTRLTVV.